A single sample gave rise to the 22 T cell receptor beta chains below, sequenced in a study of blood T cell repertoires in COVID-19. The data were produced by immunoSEQ multiplex PCR, yet TCRdb's version contains in-frame clones alone and is incomplete. The table shows approximately 280,000 clones, with 70% to 90% occurring only once. The sequenced sample consisted of peripheral blood. These TCRs come from a man between 45 and 60 years old with active or convalescent COVID-19.

This chain connects TRBV6-5 to TRBJ2-3; the D gene is possibly TRBD2 (5 bases). The V end was cut by 6 bases, the J end by 5 bases, with 18 bases between. This CDR3 is built from 15 residues. Germline V CDR1 and CDR2: MNHEY, SVGAGI. CDR3 region: CASSRAGNRGDTQYF. CDR3 nucleotide sequence: TGTGCCAGCAGCCGAGCCGGGAATCGTGGAGATACGCAGTATTTT.

V usage is TRBV7-9 and J usage is TRBJ1-3; TRBD1 matches at 8 bases. Germline V gene data show CDR1 as SEHNR and CDR2 as FQNEAQ (reference sequence). The V gene end was trimmed by 5 bases and the J gene end by 3 bases; junction bases not matched to a gene: 6. The CDR3 covers 15 residues. The CDR3 DNA reads TGTGCCAGCAGCCCCGGACAGGGATATGGAAACACCATATATTTT. Amino acids: CASSPGQGYGNTIYF.

On this clone: This same CDR3 is encoded by further DNA sequences in the sample. The V call is TRBV5-1, the J call TRBJ1-1, with TRBD1 as a possible D gene (5 bases). Per the germline V gene, CDR1 is SGHRS and CDR2 is YFSETQ. V was clipped by 0 bases and J by 5 bases, with 8 bases between them. CDR3 length equals 13 residues. CDR3 in DNA: TGCGCCAGCAGCTTGGACGGGGGGACTGAAGCTTTCTTT. This translates into CASSLDGGTEAFF.

The chain employs TRBV5-6 and TRBJ2-3, with D maybe TRBD1 (6 bases). CDR1 and CDR2 from the germline V gene are SGHDT and YYEEEE. Trimming stripped 4 bases from V and 4 bases from J, with 16 bases between. The CDR3 spans 15 residues. CDR3 loop: CASSPQGRVADTQYF. CDR3 in DNA: TGTGCCAGCAGCCCACAGGGCAGGGTGGCAGATACGCAGTATTTT.

The J gene is TRBJ2-7, the V gene TRBV6-5, with D uncertain. The CDR3 consists of 12 residues. Germline CDR1 reads MNHEY; CDR2 reads SVGAGI. With 0 bases removed from V and 5 bases from J, the gap between germline ends came to 5 bases. The CDR3 nucleotides are TGTGCCAGCAGTTACTCCCTAAACGAGCAGTACTTC. Protein product: CASSYSLNEQYF.

This clone was seen only once. The V gene is TRBV28, the J gene TRBJ1-1, with 8 nucleotides matching TRBD1. V trimming: 2 bases; J trimming: 5 bases; junction bases outside the gene matches: 13. Germline loops: CDR1 MDHEN, CDR2 SYDVKM. The CDR3 is made up of 17 amino acids. CDR3: CASSLRGQGSWGTEAFF. CDR3 in DNA: TGTGCCAGCAGTTTAAGAGGACAGGGAAGTTGGGGGACTGAAGCTTTCTTT.

The rearrangement joins TRBV10-3 to TRBJ1-5; TRBD1 aligns across 9 bases. Trimming removed 5 bases from V and 4 bases from J; junction bases left unmatched: 3. The germline CDR1 and CDR2 sequences are ENHRY and SYGVKD. This CDR3 is 14 amino acids long. The CDR3 sequence is CAISSQGANQPQHF. CDR3 nucleotide sequence: TGTGCCATCAGTTCACAGGGGGCGAATCAGCCCCAGCATTTT.

The rearrangement uses TRBV11-2 and TRBJ2-3; 11 nucleotides agree with TRBD2. Germline V lookup: CDR1 SGHAT, CDR2 FQNNGV. The CDR3 length is 16 residues. Trimming removed 4 bases from V and 2 bases from J; junction bases left unmatched: 5. Here the CDR3 reads CASSSLAGVNTDTQYF. The CDR3 bases are TGTGCCAGCAGCTCACTAGCGGGAGTAAACACAGATACGCAGTATTTT. Together with reference TRBV11-2 and TRBJ2-3, the CDR3 gives the full variable domain: EAGVAQSPRYKIIEKRQSVAFWCNPISGHATLYWYQQILGQGPKLLIQFQNNGVVDDSQLPKDRFSAERLKGVDSTLKIQPAKLEDSAVYLCASSSLAGVNTDTQYFGPGTRLTVL.

The chain employs TRBV30 and TRBJ2-7; D call uncertain. The CDR3 runs 13 residues. The V gene lost 6 bases and the J gene lost 6 bases, with 18 bases spanning the gap. Germline V lookup: CDR1 GTSNPN, CDR2 SVGIG (reference sequence). The DNA for the CDR3 is TGTGCCTGCACAAATGGTGGCTCGGGCGAGCAGTACTTC. This gives the protein CACTNGGSGEQYF. The full variable domain, completed using reference TRBV30 and TRBJ2-7, is SQTIHQWPATLVQPVGSPLSLECTVEGTSNPNLYWYRQAAGRGLQLLFYSVGIGQISSEVPQNLSASRPQDRQFILSSKKLLLSDSGFYLCACTNGGSGEQYFGPGTRLTVT.

The V gene is TRBV10-3, the J gene TRBJ2-7, with a tentative D call TRBD2 (6 bases). The CDR3 spans 14 residues. Trimming cost V 0 bases and J 2 bases, with 8 bases left between them. Germline values: CDR1 ENHRY, CDR2 SYGVKD. CDR3: CAISESEGPYEQYF. Written as DNA, the CDR3 is TGTGCCATCAGTGAGTCGGAGGGTCCCTACGAGCAGTACTTC.

The chain joins TRBV7-9 to TRBJ2-2; TRBD2 matches 9 bases. Looked up from germline, CDR1 is SEHNR and CDR2 is FQNEAQ (reference sequence). The V and J ends lost 4 bases and 5 bases, in that order; junction bases with no gene match: 5. This CDR3 comprises 15 residues. The CDR3 spells CASSSTSGATGELFF. CDR3 DNA: TGTGCCAGCAGCTCGACTAGCGGAGCAACCGGGGAGCTGTTTTTT.

CDR3 nucleotides: TGTGCCAGCAGCTTCTCCGGACACTCTGGAAACACCATATATTTT. This codes for CASSFSGHSGNTIYF. The chain uses TRBV5-4 and TRBJ1-3; TRBD1 might be the D (5 bases). With 2 bases removed from V and 0 bases from J, the gap between germline ends came to 9 bases. The CDR3 is 15 amino acids. Germline V gives CDR1 SGHNT, CDR2 YYREEE (reference sequence).

This chain links TRBV19 with TRBJ2-2; TRBD1 matches at 10 bases. After removal of 7 bases from V and 7 bases from J, the junction contained 9 bases not matched to a gene. In germline, CDR1 is LNHDA, CDR2 SQIVND (reference sequence). The CDR3 runs to 15 residues. Here the CDR3 reads CASKRTGQGNGELFF. In nucleotides, the CDR3 is TGTGCCAGTAAACGGACGGGACAGGGGAACGGGGAGCTGTTTTTT.

The chain joins TRBV9 to TRBJ2-1, with 11 bases identical to TRBD2. The CDR3 covers 15 residues. J lost 10 bases, V lost 1 base, and 7 bases had no gene match. CDR1 and CDR2 from the germline V gene are SGDLS and YYNGEE. The CDR3 bases are TGTGCCAGCAGCGTAACTAGCGGGAGAAGGGGCGAGCAGTTCTTC. It is translated as CASSVTSGRRGEQFF.

The chain has TRBV5-1 and TRBJ2-1; D might be TRBD2 (5 bases). Trimming stripped 2 bases from V and 3 bases from J, with 12 bases between. The CDR3 is 15 residues long. Looked up from germline, CDR1 is SGHRS and CDR2 is YFSETQ. The CDR3 DNA reads TGCGCCAGCAGCTTCCGTAGTGAGGGCTACAATGAGCAGTTCTTC. Its translation is CASSFRSEGYNEQFF.

This sequence joins TRBV7-9 and TRBJ1-2; D uncertain. Germline V lookup: CDR1 SEHNR, CDR2 FQNEAQ (reference sequence). Trimming left V 1 base short and J 8 bases short, with 8 bases between. The CDR3 contains 12 residues. The CDR3 here is CASSLVLGGYTF. In DNA, the CDR3 is TGTGCCAGCAGCTTAGTACTGGGCGGCTACACCTTC.

This chain joins TRBV2 and TRBJ1-1; TRBD1 aligns across 7 bases. Per the germline V gene, CDR1 is SNHLY and CDR2 is FYNNEI. Trimming cost V 6 bases and J 5 bases; bases outside gene matches: 6. The CDR3 extends over 13 amino acids. In nucleotides, the CDR3 is TGTGCCAGCAGGGGAGACAGGGCAACTGAAGCTTTCTTT. This encodes CASRGDRATEAFF.

The chain combines TRBV11-2 with TRBJ2-5; weak D call: TRBD2 (7 bases). CDR1 SGHAT and CDR2 FQNNGV come from the germline V gene. Trimming removed 0 bases at V and 7 bases at J, with 18 bases between. There are 16 residues in the CDR3. CDR3 nucleotides: TGTGCCAGCAGCTTAGATGGACCTAGGGGGGGAGGGACCCAGTACTTC. Residues: CASSLDGPRGGGTQYF.

Here the CDR3 DNA reads TGTGCCAGCAGTTTCCCCCCCCCTAGCGTGACGCAGTATTTT. Amino acid sequence: CASSFPPPSVTQYF. The chain joins TRBV27 to TRBJ2-3; the D gene is possibly TRBD2 (6 bases). The V and J ends lost 3 bases and 9 bases respectively, with 16 bases between them. Per the germline V gene, CDR1 is MNHEY and CDR2 is SMNVEV (reference sequence). The CDR3 runs to 14 residues.

The chain carries TRBV4-1 and TRBJ2-1; 7 nucleotides align to TRBD2. The V segment lost 3 bases and the J segment 3 bases; nucleotides outside the gene matches: 2. Looked up from germline, CDR1 is MGHRA and CDR2 is YSYEKL. The CDR3 is 14 amino acids. The CDR3 loop reads CASSQGGIYNEQFF. The CDR3 DNA is TGCGCCAGCAGCCAGGGGGGGATCTACAATGAGCAGTTCTTC.

This rearrangement joins TRBV5-8 to TRBJ2-3; TRBD2 might be the D (5 bases). The V end lost 4 bases, the J end lost 6 bases, and 15 bases lay between the germline ends. The CDR3 extends over 14 amino acids. Looked up from germline, CDR1 is SGHTS and CDR2 is YDEGEE. DNA of the CDR3: TGTGCCAGCAGCCGTGGTGAAGCGGTGGATACGCAGTATTTT. Amino acids: CASSRGEAVDTQYF. The full variable domain, in which reference TRBV5-8 and TRBJ2-3 provide the parts outside the CDR3, is EAGVTQSPTHLIKTRGQQATLRCSPISGHTSVYWYQQALGLGLQFLLWYDEGEERNRGNFPPRFSGRQFPNYSSELNVNALELEDSALYLCASSRGEAVDTQYFGPGTRLTVL.

The chain links TRBV5-8 to TRBJ2-1, with 11 bases fitting TRBD2. V trimming: 4 bases; J trimming: 4 bases; junction bases outside the gene matches: 16. There are 19 residues in the CDR3. CDR1 SGHTS and CDR2 YDEGEE come from the germline V gene. The CDR3 DNA sequence: TGTGCCAGCAGCGGAGCGACTAGCGGGACCGCTCGCCTATACAATGAGCAGTTCTTC. It encodes CASSGATSGTARLYNEQFF.